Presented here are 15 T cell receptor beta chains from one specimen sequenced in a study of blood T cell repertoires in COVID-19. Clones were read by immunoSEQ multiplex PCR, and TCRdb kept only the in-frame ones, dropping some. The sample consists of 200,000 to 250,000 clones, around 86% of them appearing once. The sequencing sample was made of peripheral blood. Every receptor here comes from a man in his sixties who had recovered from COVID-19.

The CDR3 nucleotides are TGTGCCAGCAGCCCGCAGGGGGGTCCCGTTTACGAGCAGTACTTC. It is translated as CASSPQGGPVYEQYF. The rearrangement uses TRBV7-3 and TRBJ2-7, with D possibly matching TRBD1 (7 bases). The V gene's germline CDR1 is SGHTA and CDR2 FQGTGA. The CDR3 extends over 15 amino acids. With 5 bases removed from V and 4 bases from J, the gap between germline ends came to 18 bases.

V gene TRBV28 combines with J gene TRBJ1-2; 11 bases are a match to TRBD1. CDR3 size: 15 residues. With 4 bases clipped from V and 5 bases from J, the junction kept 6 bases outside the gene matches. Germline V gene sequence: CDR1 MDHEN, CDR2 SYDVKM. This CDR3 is CASSSGTGGNYGYTF. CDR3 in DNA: TGTGCCAGCAGTTCCGGGACAGGGGGTAATTATGGCTACACCTTC.

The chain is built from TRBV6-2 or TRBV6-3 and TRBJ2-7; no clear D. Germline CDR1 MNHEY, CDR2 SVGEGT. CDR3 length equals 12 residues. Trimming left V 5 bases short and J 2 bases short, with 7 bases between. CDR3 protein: CASSTNTYEQYF. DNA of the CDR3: TGTGCCAGCAGTACAAACACCTACGAGCAGTACTTC.

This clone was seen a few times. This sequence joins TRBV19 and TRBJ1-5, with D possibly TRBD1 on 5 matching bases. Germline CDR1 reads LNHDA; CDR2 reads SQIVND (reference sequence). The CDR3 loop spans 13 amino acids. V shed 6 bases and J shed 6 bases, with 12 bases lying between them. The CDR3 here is CASRAGWGQPQHF. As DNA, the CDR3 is TGTGCCAGTAGGGCAGGGTGGGGTCAGCCCCAGCATTTT.

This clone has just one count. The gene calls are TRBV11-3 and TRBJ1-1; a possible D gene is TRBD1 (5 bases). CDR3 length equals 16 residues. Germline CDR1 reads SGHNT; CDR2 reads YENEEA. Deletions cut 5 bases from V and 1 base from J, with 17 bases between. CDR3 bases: TGTGCCAGCAGCCCTACGGGGGGGGGACCGAACACTGAAGCTTTCTTT. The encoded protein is CASSPTGGGPNTEAFF. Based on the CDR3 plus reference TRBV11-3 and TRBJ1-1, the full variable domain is EAGVVQSPRYKIIEKKQPVAFWCNPISGHNTLYWYLQNLGQGPELLIRYENEEAVDDSQLPKDRFSAERLKGVDSTLKIQPAELGDSAVYLCASSPTGGGPNTEAFFGQGTRLTVV.

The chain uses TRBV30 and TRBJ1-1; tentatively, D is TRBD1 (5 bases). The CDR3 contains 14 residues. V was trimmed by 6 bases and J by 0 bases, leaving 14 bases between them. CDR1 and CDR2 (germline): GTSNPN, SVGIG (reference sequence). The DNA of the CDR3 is TGTGCCTGTTTTCGGGGGGGGTTGAACACTGAAGCTTTCTTT. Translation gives CACFRGGLNTEAFF.

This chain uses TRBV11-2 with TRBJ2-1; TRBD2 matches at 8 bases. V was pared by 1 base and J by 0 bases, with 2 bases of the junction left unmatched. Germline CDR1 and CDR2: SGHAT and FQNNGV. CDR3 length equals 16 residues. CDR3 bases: TGTGCCAGCAGCTTAGGGGCGGGAGGCTCCTACAATGAGCAGTTCTTC. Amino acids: CASSLGAGGSYNEQFF.

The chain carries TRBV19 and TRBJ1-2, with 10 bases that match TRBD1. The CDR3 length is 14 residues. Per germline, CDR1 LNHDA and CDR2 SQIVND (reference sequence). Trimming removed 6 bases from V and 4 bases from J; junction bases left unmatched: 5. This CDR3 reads CASSRRTGGYGYTF. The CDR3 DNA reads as TGTGCCAGTAGCAGGAGGACAGGGGGCTATGGCTACACCTTC.

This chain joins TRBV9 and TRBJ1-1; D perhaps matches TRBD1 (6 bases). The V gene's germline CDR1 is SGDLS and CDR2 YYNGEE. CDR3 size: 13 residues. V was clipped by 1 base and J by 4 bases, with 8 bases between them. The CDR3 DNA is TGTGCCAGCAGCGTAAGAGGGGGCACTGAAGCTTTCTTT. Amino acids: CASSVRGGTEAFF.

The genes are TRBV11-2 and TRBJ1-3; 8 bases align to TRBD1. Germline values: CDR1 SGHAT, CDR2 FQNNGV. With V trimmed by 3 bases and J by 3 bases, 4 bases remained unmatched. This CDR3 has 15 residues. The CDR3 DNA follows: TGTGCCAGCAGCTTTTCCAGGGGGCTTGGAAACACCATATATTTT. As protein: CASSFSRGLGNTIYF.

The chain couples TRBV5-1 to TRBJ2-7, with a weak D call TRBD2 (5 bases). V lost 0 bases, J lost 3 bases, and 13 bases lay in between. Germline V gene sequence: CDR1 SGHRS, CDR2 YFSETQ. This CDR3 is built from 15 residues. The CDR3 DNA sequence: TGCGCCAGCAGCTTGGGGACTGCGGGCAGCTACGAGCAGTACTTC. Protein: CASSLGTAGSYEQYF.

CDR3 in DNA: TGCGCCAGCGGGCAGGGCCTTGGGGTAGATACGCAGTATTTT. It specifies CASGQGLGVDTQYF. V gene TRBV5-1 combines with J gene TRBJ2-3, with D maybe TRBD1 (5 bases). Germline V CDR1 and CDR2: SGHRS, YFSETQ. V was clipped by 7 bases and J by 5 bases, with 17 bases between them. The CDR3 loop spans 14 amino acids.

The CDR3: CASSYSLTGGTDTQYF. As DNA, the CDR3 is TGTGCCAGCAGTTACTCCCTGACAGGGGGCACAGATACGCAGTATTTT. The V call is TRBV6-5, the J call TRBJ2-3, with TRBD1 identical over 8 bases. J was trimmed by 1 base and V by 0 bases; bases with no gene match: 3. The CDR3 totals 16 residues. Germline-derived CDR1 and CDR2 are MNHEY and SVGAGI.

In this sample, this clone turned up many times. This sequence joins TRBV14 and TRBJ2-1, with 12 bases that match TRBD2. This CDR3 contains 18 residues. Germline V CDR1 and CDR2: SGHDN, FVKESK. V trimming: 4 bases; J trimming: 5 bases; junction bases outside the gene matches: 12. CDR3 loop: CASSLRQFLAGGNNEQFF. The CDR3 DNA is TGTGCCAGCAGCCTAAGACAGTTTCTAGCGGGAGGGAACAATGAGCAGTTCTTC.

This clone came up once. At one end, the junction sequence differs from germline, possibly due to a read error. The CDR3 loop reads CASTIEAGRSYEQYF. The DNA for the CDR3 is TGTGCCAGTACTATAGAGGCGGGACGGTCCTACGAGCAGTACTTC. J is TRBJ2-7 and V is TRBV19; possibly TRBD2 for D (6 bases). This CDR3 spans 15 amino acids. Looked up from germline, CDR1 is LNHDA and CDR2 is SQIVND (reference sequence). Variable domain in full (rest from reference TRBV19 and TRBJ2-7): DGGITQSPKYLFRKEGQNVTLSCEQNLNHDAMYWYRQDPGQGLRLIYYSQIVNDFQKGDIAEGYSVSREKKESFPLTVTSAQKNPTAFYLCASTIEAGRSYEQYFGPGTRLTVT.